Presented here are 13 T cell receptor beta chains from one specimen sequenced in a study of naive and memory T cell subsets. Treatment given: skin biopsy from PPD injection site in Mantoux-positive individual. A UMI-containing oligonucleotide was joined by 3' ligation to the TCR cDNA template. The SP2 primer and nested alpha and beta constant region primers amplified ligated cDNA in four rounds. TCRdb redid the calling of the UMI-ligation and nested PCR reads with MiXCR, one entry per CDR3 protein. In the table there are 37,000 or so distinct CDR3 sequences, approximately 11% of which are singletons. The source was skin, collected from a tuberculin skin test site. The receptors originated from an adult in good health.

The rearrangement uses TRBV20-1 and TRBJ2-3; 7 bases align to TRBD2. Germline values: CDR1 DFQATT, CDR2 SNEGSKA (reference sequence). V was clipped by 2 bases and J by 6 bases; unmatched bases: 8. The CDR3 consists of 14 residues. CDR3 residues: CSARSGTTADTQYF. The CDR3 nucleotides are TGCAGTGCTAGATCCGGGACTACAGCCGATACGCAGTATTTT.

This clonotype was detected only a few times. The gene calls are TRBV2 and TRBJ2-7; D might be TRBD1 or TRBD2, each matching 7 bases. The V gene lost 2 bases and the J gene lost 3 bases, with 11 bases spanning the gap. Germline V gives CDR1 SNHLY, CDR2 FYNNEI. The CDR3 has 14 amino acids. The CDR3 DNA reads TGTGCCAGCAGTGAACAGGGGGAGGGCTACGAGCAGTACTTC. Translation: CASSEQGEGYEQYF.

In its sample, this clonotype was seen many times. CDR3 region: CASSLSLTSRRGYEQYF. The CDR3 DNA is TGTGCCAGCAGTTTATCATTGACTAGCAGGCGTGGCTACGAGCAGTACTTC. This rearrangement joins TRBV27 to TRBJ2-7; 7 nucleotides line up with TRBD2. The CDR3 is 17 amino acids. Germline V gives CDR1 MNHEY, CDR2 SMNVEV (reference sequence). The J segment lost 3 bases and the V segment lost 0 bases, leaving 11 bases of the junction unmatched.

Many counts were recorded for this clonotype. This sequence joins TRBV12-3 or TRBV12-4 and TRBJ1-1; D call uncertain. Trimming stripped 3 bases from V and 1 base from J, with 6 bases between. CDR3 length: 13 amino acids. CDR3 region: CASSFAGNTEAFF. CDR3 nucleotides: TGTGCCAGCAGTTTCGCGGGGAACACTGAAGCTTTCTTT.

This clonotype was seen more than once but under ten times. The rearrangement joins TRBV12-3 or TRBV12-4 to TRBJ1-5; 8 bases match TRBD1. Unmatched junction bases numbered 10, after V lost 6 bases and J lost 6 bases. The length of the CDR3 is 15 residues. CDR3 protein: CASSPDRVLGQPQHF. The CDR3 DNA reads TGTGCCAGCAGCCCGGACAGGGTATTAGGTCAGCCCCAGCATTTT.

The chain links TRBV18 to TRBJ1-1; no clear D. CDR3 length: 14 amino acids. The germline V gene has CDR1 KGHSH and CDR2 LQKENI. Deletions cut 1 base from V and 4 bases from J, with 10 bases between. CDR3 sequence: CASSPQGSGTEAFF. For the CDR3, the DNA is TGTGCCAGCTCACCACAGGGTTCGGGCACTGAAGCTTTCTTT.

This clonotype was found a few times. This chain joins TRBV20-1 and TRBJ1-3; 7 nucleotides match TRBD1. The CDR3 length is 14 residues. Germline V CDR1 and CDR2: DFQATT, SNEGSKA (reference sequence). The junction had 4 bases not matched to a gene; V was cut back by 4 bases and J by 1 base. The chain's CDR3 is CSATGGQSGNTIYF. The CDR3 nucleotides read TGCAGTGCTACAGGGGGTCAATCTGGAAACACCATATATTTT.

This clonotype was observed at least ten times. The CDR3 sequence is CASSILAGRNEQFF. In nucleotides, the CDR3 is TGTGCCAGTAGTATACTAGCGGGAAGGAATGAGCAGTTCTTC. This rearrangement joins TRBV19 to TRBJ2-1; 9 bases align to TRBD2. Germline V gives CDR1 LNHDA, CDR2 SQIVND (reference sequence). V lost 2 bases to trimming and J lost 7 bases; unmatched junction nucleotides: 3. The CDR3 has 14 residues. Using reference TRBV19 and TRBJ2-1 for the parts outside the CDR3, the full variable domain is DGGITQSPKYLFRKEGQNVTLSCEQNLNHDAMYWYRQDPGQGLRLIYYSQIVNDFQKGDIAEGYSVSREKKESFPLTVTSAQKNPTAFYLCASSILAGRNEQFFGPGTRLTVL.

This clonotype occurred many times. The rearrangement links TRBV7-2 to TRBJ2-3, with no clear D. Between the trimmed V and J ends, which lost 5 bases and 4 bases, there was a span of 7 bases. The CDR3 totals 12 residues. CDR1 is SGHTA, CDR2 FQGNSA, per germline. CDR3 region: CASSLQSDTQYF. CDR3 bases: TGTGCCAGCAGCCTCCAGTCAGATACGCAGTATTTT.

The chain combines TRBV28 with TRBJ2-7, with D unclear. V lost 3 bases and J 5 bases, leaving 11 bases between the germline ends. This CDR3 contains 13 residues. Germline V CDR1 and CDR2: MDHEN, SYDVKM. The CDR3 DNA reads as TGTGCCAGCAGTTTTTCCTCTAAGGACGAGCAGTACTTC. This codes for CASSFSSKDEQYF.

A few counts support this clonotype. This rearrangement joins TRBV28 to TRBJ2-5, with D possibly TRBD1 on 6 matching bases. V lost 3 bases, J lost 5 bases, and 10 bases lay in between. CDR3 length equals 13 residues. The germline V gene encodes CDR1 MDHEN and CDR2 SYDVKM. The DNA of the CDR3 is TGTGCCAGCAGTTTTGGGGGCGCGGAGACCCAGTACTTC. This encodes CASSFGGAETQYF.

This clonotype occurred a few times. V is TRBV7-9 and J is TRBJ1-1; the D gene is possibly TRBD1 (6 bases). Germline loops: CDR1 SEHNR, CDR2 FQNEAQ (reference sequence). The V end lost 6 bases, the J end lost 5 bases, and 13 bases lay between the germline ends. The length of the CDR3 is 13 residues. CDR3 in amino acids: CASSSQGSTEAFF. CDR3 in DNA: TGTGCCAGCAGTTCACAGGGATCGACTGAAGCTTTCTTT. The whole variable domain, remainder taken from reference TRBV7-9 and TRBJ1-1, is DTGVSQNPRHKITKRGQNVTFRCDPISEHNRLYWYRQTLGQGPEFLTYFQNEAQLEKSRLLSDRFSAERPKGSFSTLEIQRTEQGDSAMYLCASSSQGSTEAFFGQGTRLTVV.

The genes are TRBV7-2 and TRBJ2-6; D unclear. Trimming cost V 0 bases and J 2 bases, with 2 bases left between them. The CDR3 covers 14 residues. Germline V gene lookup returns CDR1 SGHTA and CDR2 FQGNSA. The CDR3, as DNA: TGTGCCAGCAGCTTAGCGGCTGGGGCCAACGTCCTGACTTTC. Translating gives CASSLAAGANVLTF.